Following are 24 T cell receptor beta chains from one sample sequenced in a study of shared clonotypes between healthy human individuals (dated by TCRdb to about 2020). The receptor library was made with the immunoSEQ multiplex PCR assay. TCRdb re-hosts the immuneACCESS table, in-frame sequences only. Its copies lack some clones; in the studies checked, an unresolved V gene accounts for under half of them, and the cause for the rest is not known. Present in this sample are 230,000 or so clones, approximately 65% of which were seen just once. Approximately 12% of the sample is taken by the ten largest. Sequenced material: memory CD4+ T cells sorted from blood. Sample cell subset or site, as interpreted from the label and publication: CD45RA-negative fraction. All receptors come from a man aged 25 to 40 in good health.

This clone was counted between two and nine times. The J gene is TRBJ1-1, the V gene TRBV18; D is unresolved. Between the trimmed V and J ends, which lost 4 bases and 1 base, there was a span of 7 bases. There are 13 residues in the CDR3. Germline CDR1 is KGHSH and CDR2 is LQKENI. CDR3 DNA sequence: TGTGCCAGCTCACTTGCAGGGAACACTGAAGCTTTCTTT. Encoded protein: CASSLAGNTEAFF.

A few counts support this clone. CDR3 in DNA: TGTGCCAGCCGGGAGCCCCAGGGCACTGAAGCTTTCTTT. Translated: CASREPQGTEAFF. V usage is TRBV6-5 and J usage is TRBJ1-1; TRBD1 is a possible D gene (5 bases). The CDR3 is 13 residues long. Germline assignment: CDR1 MNHEY and CDR2 SVGAGI. Trimming took 8 bases from V and 4 from J, leaving 14 bases between them.

Note on this clone: One end of the junction does not line up with germline, which may come from a read error. The chain employs TRBV7-2 and TRBJ2-7, with 9 nucleotides matching TRBD2. Germline lookup yields CDR1 SGHTA and CDR2 FQGNSA. The CDR3 length is 12 residues. CDR3 loop: CASTLGTSGPHF. In DNA form, the CDR3 reads TGTGCCAGCACCTTAGGAACTAGCGGGCCCCACTTC.

As concerns this clone: The junction departs from the called germline gene at one end, perhaps through a read error. The rearrangement uses TRBV28 and TRBJ2-2; 7 bases are a match to TRBD2. This CDR3 contains 17 residues. Per the germline V gene, CDR1 is MDHEN and CDR2 is SYDVKM. This chain's CDR3 is CASSPSGLGEGTGEPFF. CDR3 in DNA: TGTGCCAGCAGCCCCTCAGGGTTGGGGGAGGGCACCGGGGAGCCGTTTTTT.

This clone was recorded once. The rearrangement links TRBV4-2 to TRBJ2-1; the D gene is possibly TRBD2 (5 bases). Trimming pared 0 bases from V and 3 bases from J, leaving 9 bases between. The germline gives CDR1 LGHNA, CDR2 YNFKEQ. This CDR3 spans 15 amino acids. The CDR3 loop is CASSQEGGNYNEQFF. The CDR3 nucleotides are TGTGCCAGCAGCCAAGAAGGAGGCAACTACAATGAGCAGTTCTTC.

Notes on this clone: The junction does not match germline at one end; this may be a read error. The chain carries TRBV30 and TRBJ2-3, with 7 bases that match TRBD2. CDR1 and CDR2 (germline): GTSNPN, SVGIG (reference sequence). CDR3 size: 12 residues. The CDR3 nucleotides read TGTGCCTGGAGTGGTCCTAGCGGAGAGGGGAGTTTT. Its protein is CAWSGPSGEGSF.

The chain combines TRBV5-1 with TRBJ1-4; D is ambiguous. The CDR3 covers 16 residues. Germline-derived CDR1 and CDR2 are SGHRS and YFSETQ. Trimming took 0 bases from V and 5 from J, leaving 14 bases between them. The CDR3 DNA follows: TGCGCCAGCAGCTTGGACAGTCCTGCATTGAATGAAAAACTGTTTTTT. Amino acid sequence: CASSLDSPALNEKLFF.

The chain recombines TRBV7-3 with TRBJ2-1, with D perhaps TRBD2 (6 bases). This CDR3 is 13 amino acids long. Trimming removed 1 base from V and 6 bases from J, with 7 bases in between. From germline, CDR1 is SGHTA and CDR2 FQGTGA. CDR3 nucleotides: TGTGCCAGCAGCTTAAGAGCGGGCAATGAGCAGTTCTTC. Residues: CASSLRAGNEQFF.

This clone has only a few counts. The genes are TRBV6-5 and TRBJ2-2; D may correspond to TRBD1 or TRBD2 (5 bases each). The germline CDR1 and CDR2 sequences are MNHEY and SVGAGI. The CDR3 length is 16 residues. Trimming stripped 4 bases from V and 1 base from J, with 13 bases between. The CDR3, as DNA: TGTGCCAGCAGTTTCCGGGACCGGGTGAACACCGGGGAGCTGTTTTTT. It encodes CASSFRDRVNTGELFF.

This clone was recorded once. Just one base apart from a much larger clone, this may be a read error. Other DNA sequences in the sample encode the same CDR3. The rearrangement uses TRBV11-2 and TRBJ2-4; no firm D call. Trimming cost V 4 bases and J 0 bases, with 7 bases left between them. Germline V CDR1 and CDR2: SGHAT, FQNNGV. CDR3 size: 14 residues. The CDR3: CASSSRLAKNIQYF. The CDR3 bases are TGTGCCAGCAGCTCACGGCTAGCCAAAAACATTCAGTACTTC.

The CDR3, as DNA: TGTGCCAGCAGGGATACAGGGTATGTGAGGAATGAGCAGTTCTTC. It codes for CASRDTGYVRNEQFF. The chain has TRBV2 and TRBJ2-1; D is possibly TRBD1 (6 bases). V shed 6 bases and J shed 7 bases, with 19 bases lying between them. Germline CDR1 reads SNHLY; CDR2 reads FYNNEI. The CDR3 totals 15 residues.

This clone is labeled as medium-sized (0.01 to 0.1%). The rearrangement joins TRBV4-1 to TRBJ2-1; no firm D call. CDR1 and CDR2 from the germline V gene are MGHRA and YSYEKL. V dropped 1 base and J dropped 4 bases, with 11 bases sitting between them. The CDR3 is 15 residues long. In DNA, the CDR3 is TGCGCCAGCAGCCAAGTCGAAGGGCGGTACAATGAGCAGTTCTTC. It encodes CASSQVEGRYNEQFF.

This clone was seen a handful of times. The rearrangement uses TRBV5-1 and TRBJ2-2; the D is unclear. The germline V gene encodes CDR1 SGHRS and CDR2 YFSETQ. The CDR3 is made up of 13 amino acids. V was clipped by 0 bases and J by 5 bases, with 5 bases between them. CDR3 amino acids: CASSLDGTGELFF. CDR3 DNA sequence: TGCGCCAGCAGCTTGGACGGGACCGGGGAGCTGTTTTTT.

This rearrangement joins TRBV6-9 to TRBJ1-2, with D tentatively TRBD1 (5 bases). The CDR3 has 14 amino acids. The V end lost 5 bases, the J end lost 3 bases, and 13 bases lay between the germline ends. CDR1 and CDR2 (germline): MNHGY, SVAAGI. The CDR3 coding sequence is TGTGCCAGCAGTCCCAATTTGGGGGACTATGGCTACACCTTC. Encoded protein: CASSPNLGDYGYTF.

The rearrangement links TRBV2 to TRBJ2-7; 9 bases fit TRBD1. This CDR3 is 14 amino acids long. Unmatched junction bases numbered 11, after V lost 10 bases and J lost 4 bases. Germline lookup yields CDR1 SNHLY and CDR2 FYNNEI. The DNA of the CDR3 is TGTGCCACCGGCCCATGGGGACAGGGTTACGAGCAGTACTTC. This encodes CATGPWGQGYEQYF.

This clone was seen at least ten times. V is TRBV29-1 and J is TRBJ1-1; D is ambiguous. V was clipped by 7 bases and J by 0 bases, with 9 bases between them. Germline CDR1 reads SQVTM; CDR2 reads ANQGSEA. The length of the CDR3 is 12 residues. The CDR3 sequence: CSGEELNTEAFF. CDR3 nucleotide sequence: TGCAGCGGTGAGGAGCTGAACACTGAAGCTTTCTTT. The full variable domain, completed using reference TRBV29-1 and TRBJ1-1, is SAVISQKPSRDICQRGTSLTIQCQVDSQVTMMFWYRQQPGQSLTLIATANQGSEATYESGFVIDKFPISRPNLTFSTLTVSNMSPEDSSIYLCSGEELNTEAFFGQGTRLTVV.

This clone has just one count. V usage is TRBV5-1 and J usage is TRBJ2-7; no clear D gene. V was clipped by 1 base and J by 2 bases, with 10 bases between them. Germline assignment: CDR1 SGHRS and CDR2 YFSETQ. The CDR3 runs 14 residues. The DNA of the CDR3 is TGCGCCAGCAGCTTGACTAACCGTCCCTACGAGCAGTACTTC. As protein: CASSLTNRPYEQYF.

The chain is built from TRBV6-5 and TRBJ2-3; TRBD2 agrees at 12 bases. The germline CDR1 and CDR2 sequences are MNHEY and SVGAGI. The CDR3 totals 14 residues. The J segment lost 6 bases and the V segment lost 6 bases, leaving 4 bases of the junction unmatched. The CDR3 protein is CASRFGLAGDTQYF. The CDR3 coding sequence is TGTGCCAGCAGATTCGGACTAGCGGGGGATACGCAGTATTTT.

The gene calls are TRBV7-2 and TRBJ1-1, with 7 bases fitting TRBD1. This CDR3 comprises 14 residues. Looked up from germline, CDR1 is SGHTA and CDR2 is FQGNSA. V lost 4 bases and J lost 3; bases outside the gene matches: 5. CDR3 nucleotides: TGTGCCAGCAGCTCCCGACAGGGTTACACTGAAGCTTTCTTT. Residues: CASSSRQGYTEAFF.

The rearrangement joins TRBV15 to TRBJ2-7, with TRBD1 identical over 12 bases. The V and J ends lost 5 bases and 5 bases, in that order; junction bases with no gene match: 4. CDR3 length equals 14 residues. In germline, CDR1 is LNHNV, CDR2 YYDKDF (reference sequence). The CDR3 nucleotides read TGTGCCACCAGCTGGGGGACAGGGGGCGACGAGCAGTACTTC. It translates to CATSWGTGGDEQYF.

CDR3 sequence reads: CASSTEKGGQPQHF. CDR3 nucleotides: TGTGCCAGCAGCACAGAGAAGGGGGGTCAGCCCCAGCATTTT. The chain joins TRBV11-3 to TRBJ1-5, with a possible D match to TRBD1 (6 bases). V lost 5 bases and J lost 6, with 14 bases in between. The CDR3 has 14 amino acids. The germline CDR1 and CDR2 sequences are SGHNT and YENEEA.

The V gene is TRBV28, the J gene TRBJ2-7; D possibly corresponds to TRBD2 (5 bases). V was pared by 8 bases and J by 3 bases, with 26 bases between. Germline assignment: CDR1 MDHEN and CDR2 SYDVKM. This CDR3 has 17 amino acids. The DNA for the CDR3 is TGTGCCAGCCTCCCCGTCTCCCTGGCGGGTTTTAGCTACGAGCAGTACTTC. Translating it yields CASLPVSLAGFSYEQYF.

V and J are TRBV14 and TRBJ2-5; D gene ambiguous. This CDR3 has 11 amino acids. The germline V gene has CDR1 SGHDN and CDR2 FVKESK. The V end was cut by 1 base, the J end by 5 bases, with 2 bases between. The CDR3 bases are TGTGCCAGCAGCCAAGTGGAGACCCAGTACTTC. Residues: CASSQVETQYF.

The V call is TRBV2, the J call TRBJ2-2, with TRBD2 matching 7 bases. The CDR3 sequence is 15 residues long. V dropped 0 bases and J dropped 16; count of bases not matched to a gene: 14. Germline V lookup: CDR1 SNHLY, CDR2 FYNNEI. This CDR3 reads CASSEARSDAGAPFF. Here the CDR3 DNA reads TGTGCCAGCAGTGAAGCGCGGAGCGACGCGGGAGCCCCGTTTTTT.